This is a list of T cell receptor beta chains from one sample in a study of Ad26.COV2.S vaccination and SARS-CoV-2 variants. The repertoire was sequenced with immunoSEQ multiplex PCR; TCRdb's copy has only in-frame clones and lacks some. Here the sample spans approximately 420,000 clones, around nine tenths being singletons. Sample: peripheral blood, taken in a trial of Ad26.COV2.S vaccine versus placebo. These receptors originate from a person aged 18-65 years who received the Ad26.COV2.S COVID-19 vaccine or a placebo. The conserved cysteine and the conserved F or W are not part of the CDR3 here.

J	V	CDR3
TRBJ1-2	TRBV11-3	ASSKRVNYGYT
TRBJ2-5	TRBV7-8	ASSFLAGGAETQY
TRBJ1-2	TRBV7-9	ASSLISRGATYGYT
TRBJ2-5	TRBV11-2	ASSSSEQGIRETQY
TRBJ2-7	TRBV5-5	ASSLIPETGTWEQY
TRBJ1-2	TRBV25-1	ASRAPGPASYGYT
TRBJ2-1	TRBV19	ASSPGGGMGSYNEQF
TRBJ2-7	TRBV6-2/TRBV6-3	ASSQSSGGYEQY
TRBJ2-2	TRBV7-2	ASSRRTGELF
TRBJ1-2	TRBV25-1	ASSVGQGYGYT
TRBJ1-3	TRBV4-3	ASSHADRGNTIY
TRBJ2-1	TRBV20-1	SASGGVVENEQF
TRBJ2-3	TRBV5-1	ASSLAGSSSTDTQY
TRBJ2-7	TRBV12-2	ASRRPGTTMTSGGTTS
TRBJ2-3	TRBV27	ASSKSWGHQDTDTQY
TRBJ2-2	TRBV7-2	ASSLEGTATELF
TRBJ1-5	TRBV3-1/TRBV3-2	ASSRGGADKPQH